Listed here are 23 T cell receptor beta chains from one sample, sequenced in a study of human CD8 memory T cell subsets. Sequencing libraries of TCR beta were made by UMI-labeled 5' RACE. TCRdb reprocessed the 5' RACE reads and stores each CDR3 protein as one record, lacking DNA. This listing includes about 10,000 distinct CDR3 sequences. Material: CD8+ stem-like memory T cells (TSCM and TCM) sorted from PBMCs. Subset given: stem-like memory CD8 T cells (TSTEM), CCR7+ PD-1- TIGIT-. These receptor sequences come from a human donor in good health.

V is TRBV28 and J is TRBJ1-5; TCRdb calls TRBD1, which cannot be checked without DNA. The CDR3 length is 13 residues. Germline V gene lookup returns CDR1 MDHEN and CDR2 SYDVKM. This CDR3 reads CASSLDRDQPQHF.

The chain couples TRBV20-1 to TRBJ1-5. The CDR3 contains 13 residues. CDR1 DFQATT and CDR2 SNEGSKA come from the germline V gene (reference sequence). This CDR3 is CSARVDSNQPQHF.

The J gene is TRBJ2-5, the V gene TRBV11-3; TCRdb indicates TRBD1, and absent DNA this call remains unverified. Germline V lookup: CDR1 SGHNT, CDR2 YENEEA. This CDR3 comprises 14 residues. The CDR3 spells CASSLVQGVETQYF. Looking up the rest from reference TRBV11-3 and TRBJ2-5 gives the full variable domain: EAGVVQSPRYKIIEKKQPVAFWCNPISGHNTLYWYLQNLGQGPELLIRYENEEAVDDSQLPKDRFSAERLKGVDSTLKIQPAELGDSAVYLCASSLVQGVETQYFGPGTRLLVL.

Its frequency marks this clonotype as medium-sized. The rearrangement joins TRBV11-3 to TRBJ2-1. Germline V CDR1 and CDR2: SGHNT, YENEEA. The CDR3 consists of 13 residues. This CDR3 reads CASSSRGDNEQFF.

The rearrangement joins TRBV9 to TRBJ1-2; TCRdb's assignment of TRBD1 cannot be checked, as there is no DNA. Per the germline V gene, CDR1 is SGDLS and CDR2 is YYNGEE. The CDR3 length is 16 residues. The CDR3 spells CASSGWTGGLNYGYTF.

V gene TRBV7-9 combines with J gene TRBJ2-1; TCRdb indicates TRBD1, and absent DNA this call remains unverified. CDR1 and CDR2 (germline): SEHNR, FQNEAQ (reference sequence). The CDR3 totals 16 residues. Here the CDR3 reads CASSPQQGASYNEQFF.

V is TRBV10-2 and J is TRBJ2-5; TCRdb picks TRBD1, but there is no DNA to check that call. Germline V CDR1 and CDR2: WSHSY, SAAADI. CDR3 length: 17 amino acids. CDR3 loop: CASSEVGADWYQETQYF.

The genes are TRBV9 and TRBJ2-5; TCRdb proposes TRBD1, but this gene call is untestable without DNA. The CDR3 has 15 residues. Germline CDR1 reads SGDLS; CDR2 reads YYNGEE. The CDR3 is CASSVIVGTEETQYF.

The J gene is TRBJ2-5, the V gene TRBV29-1; TCRdb's D call, TRBD1, is unchecked because there is no DNA. The CDR3 is 12 amino acids. Germline V CDR1 and CDR2: SQVTM, ANQGSEA. CDR3 in amino acids: CSVYRGQETQYF.

This clonotype is identified as medium-sized from frequency. V gene TRBV19 combines with J gene TRBJ1-5. The CDR3 is 13 residues long. Germline lookup yields CDR1 LNHDA and CDR2 SQIVND (reference sequence). The CDR3 reads CASSPRTFQPQHF. Full variable domain (remainder filled in from reference TRBV19 and TRBJ1-5): DGGITQSPKYLFRKEGQNVTLSCEQNLNHDAMYWYRQDPGQGLRLIYYSQIVNDFQKGDIAEGYSVSREKKESFPLTVTSAQKNPTAFYLCASSPRTFQPQHFGDGTRLSIL.

The gene calls are TRBV27 and TRBJ1-1; TCRdb reports TRBD1, a call that lacks DNA to check it against. This CDR3 comprises 15 residues. Germline V gene data show CDR1 as MNHEY and CDR2 as SMNVEV (reference sequence). CDR3 residues: CASSPRTGMNTEAFF.

This rearrangement joins TRBV7-6 to TRBJ2-2; TCRdb's D gene call, TRBD1, goes unchecked for lack of DNA. Germline V gives CDR1 SGHVS, CDR2 FNYEAQ. The CDR3 is 16 amino acids. CDR3 amino acids: CASSPSPGGNTGELFF.

The rearrangement uses TRBV20-1 and TRBJ2-1. Germline V CDR1 and CDR2: DFQATT, SNEGSKA (reference sequence). The CDR3 runs to 12 residues. This CDR3 is CSARRGNNEQFF.

The CDR3 sequence: CASSHYAGELFF. This chain connects TRBV7-2 to TRBJ2-2. The length of the CDR3 is 12 residues. The germline gives CDR1 SGHTA, CDR2 FQGNSA.

This chain connects TRBV3-1 to TRBJ2-2. Per the germline V gene, CDR1 is LGHDT and CDR2 is YNNKEL (reference sequence). The CDR3 length is 13 residues. The CDR3 loop reads CASSHPWAGELFF. The complete variable domain, with remaining parts taken from reference TRBV3-1 and TRBJ2-2, reads DTAVSQTPKYLVTQMGNDKSIKCEQNLGHDTMYWYKQDSKKFLKIMFSYNNKELIINETVPNRFSPKSPDKAHLNLHINSLELGDSAVYFCASSHPWAGELFFGEGSRLTVL.

This chain connects TRBV7-9 to TRBJ2-5; TCRdb indicates TRBD1, and absent DNA this call remains unverified. The CDR3 is 16 amino acids. CDR1 and CDR2 from the germline V gene are SEHNR and FQNEAQ (reference sequence). The CDR3 is CASSLALTGGIETQYF.

The rearrangement uses TRBV9 and TRBJ2-2; the D call from TCRdb, TRBD1, cannot be confirmed without DNA. This CDR3 region has 16 residues. The germline V gene encodes CDR1 SGDLS and CDR2 YYNGEE. The CDR3 here is CASTPTGSGAVGELFF.

The V and J genes are TRBV7-2 and TRBJ2-7; the TRBD1 assignment by TCRdb is unverifiable without DNA. The CDR3 extends over 12 amino acids. The germline V gene encodes CDR1 SGHTA and CDR2 FQGNSA. CDR3: CASSPGGFEQYF.

The V call is TRBV27, the J call TRBJ2-7; TCRdb gives TRBD1 as the D gene, but with no DNA this cannot be confirmed. Per the germline V gene, CDR1 is MNHEY and CDR2 is SMNVEV (reference sequence). The CDR3 contains 15 residues. CDR3 sequence: CASSSGQGIQYEQYF.

The genes are TRBV4-1 and TRBJ1-6. In germline, CDR1 is MGHRA, CDR2 YSYEKL. This CDR3 contains 16 residues. CDR3 region: CASSQDGQQRDSPLHF.

This chain connects TRBV9 to TRBJ2-3; with no DNA, the TCRdb D assignment of TRBD1 cannot be verified. CDR3 length: 14 amino acids. Germline V gene data show CDR1 as SGDLS and CDR2 as YYNGEE. CDR3 loop: CASSVVGGADTQYF.

This clonotype is labeled medium-sized based on frequency. This chain links TRBV10-1 with TRBJ1-1. The germline V gene encodes CDR1 WNHNN and CDR2 SYGVQD (reference sequence). This CDR3 has 13 residues. CDR3 sequence reads: CASSESLRLEAFF.

The chain uses TRBV11-2 and TRBJ2-5; TCRdb outputs TRBD1, but without DNA this stays unchecked. Germline CDR1 is SGHAT and CDR2 is FQNNGV. The CDR3 sequence is 18 residues long. CDR3 in amino acids: CASSLWGTGGSYQETQYF.